The 11 T cell receptor beta chains presented below share a single source sample, sequenced in a study of T cells in Graves' hyperthyroidism and ophthalmopathy (dated by TCRdb to the late 2010s). Library prep was done by multiplex PCR. TCRdb records Illumina HiSeq 2000 as the sequencer. The TCR beta CDR3 regions were amplified from RNA transcripts. For the first round of RT-PCR on the TCR CDR3, the HTBI primer set was used together with the Qiagen OneStep RT-PCR kit. The public reads were reanalyzed by TCRdb: fastp trimming at Q25, MiXCR alignment, in-frame beta chains only. Records with the same CDR3 protein are collapsed into one entry carrying the most frequent genes and DNA. The sample profile shows roughly 300,000 distinct CDR3 sequences; about 20% of them were found once. The leading ten clones occupy under 55% of the sample. Sequencing was performed on blood. The origin of the receptors is a woman between 45 and 60 years old with Graves' hyperthyroidism.

Ten or more counts support this clonotype. V gene TRBV2 combines with J gene TRBJ2-1; D is perhaps TRBD1 or TRBD2 (5 bases each). With 3 bases removed from V and 6 bases from J, the gap between germline ends came to 12 bases. The germline gives CDR1 SNHLY, CDR2 FYNNEI. The CDR3 spans 14 residues. The CDR3 bases are TGTGCCAGCAGTGATGGGTTTGGGGGCAATGAGCAGTTCTTC. Residues: CASSDGFGGNEQFF.

This clonotype was seen many times. The rearrangement links TRBV11-2 to TRBJ2-2; 10 nucleotides agree with TRBD1. Germline CDR1 and CDR2: SGHAT and FQNNGV. J gave up 6 bases and V 5 bases, and 9 bases lay outside the gene matches. The CDR3 sequence is 16 residues long. The DNA of the CDR3 is TGTGCCAGCAGCCCCGCCGGGACAGGGGACGCCGGGGAGCTGTTTTTT. As protein: CASSPAGTGDAGELFF.

This clonotype was counted many times. The chain employs TRBV12-3 or TRBV12-4 and TRBJ1-2; possible D gene TRBD1, 5 bases. The CDR3 runs to 14 residues. The ends were cut back, 5 bases at V and 5 bases at J, with 15 bases in the middle. The CDR3 here is CASSPTVSGYGYTF. DNA of the CDR3: TGTGCCAGCAGTCCGACAGTTTCGGGGTATGGCTACACCTTC.

This clonotype was counted many times. V gene TRBV27 combines with J gene TRBJ2-1, with D unclear. The germline V gene encodes CDR1 MNHEY and CDR2 SMNVEV (reference sequence). The V end was cut by 0 bases, the J end by 5 bases, with 14 bases between. The CDR3 spans 16 residues. CDR3 amino acids: CASSLSFVLTDNEQFF. In DNA, the CDR3 is TGTGCCAGCAGTTTATCGTTCGTACTTACCGACAATGAGCAGTTCTTC.

This clonotype was recorded at least ten times. The gene calls are TRBV3-1 and TRBJ2-7, with TRBD1 identical over 7 bases. V was pared by 4 bases and J by 2 bases, with 5 bases of the junction left unmatched. Germline V gene data show CDR1 as LGHDT and CDR2 as YNNKEL (reference sequence). The CDR3 contains 14 residues. The CDR3 nucleotides read TGTGCCAGCAGCCCAGGACAGGAGGCCTACGAGCAGTACTTC. It encodes CASSPGQEAYEQYF.

This clonotype was seen more than once but under ten times. J is TRBJ1-5 and V is TRBV12-3 or TRBV12-4; unclear D gene. Trimming took off 3 bases at V and 4 bases at J, with 10 bases between the two ends. This CDR3 has 14 amino acids. CDR3 sequence reads: CASSFNGGNQPQHF. The CDR3 coding sequence is TGTGCCAGCAGTTTTAACGGTGGGAATCAGCCCCAGCATTTT.

In this sample, this clonotype turned up a few times. This may come from a read error, since a much larger clone is one base off. The chain links TRBV11-2 to TRBJ1-6; D possibly corresponds to TRBD1 (5 bases). Germline V gene data show CDR1 as SGHAT and CDR2 as FQNNGV. The CDR3 is made up of 14 amino acids. Trimming took off 1 base at V and 9 bases at J, with 10 bases between the two ends. The CDR3: CASSLVRGGSPLHF. CDR3 nucleotide sequence: TGTGCCAGCAGCTTAGTTCGGGGGGGTTCACCCCTCCACTTT.

V usage is TRBV15 and J usage is TRBJ2-2; 7 bases are shared with TRBD1. V trimming: 7 bases; J trimming: 3 bases; junction bases outside the gene matches: 11. In germline, CDR1 is LNHNV, CDR2 YYDKDF (reference sequence). CDR3 size: 16 residues. CDR3 region: CATTLVGTADTGELFF. The CDR3 DNA reads TGTGCCACCACCTTAGTAGGGACAGCCGACACCGGGGAGCTGTTTTTT.

Many counts were recorded for this clonotype. The chain combines TRBV12-3 or TRBV12-4 with TRBJ2-2; 11 bases match TRBD2. Trimming at V came to 5 bases and at J to 0 bases, leaving 5 bases not matched to a gene. There are 17 residues in the CDR3. CDR3 amino acids: CASSPLAGGPNTGELFF. As DNA, the CDR3 is TGTGCCAGCAGTCCTCTAGCGGGGGGCCCGAACACCGGGGAGCTGTTTTTT.

This clonotype came up many times. This chain connects TRBV9 to TRBJ1-1, with a tentative D call TRBD1 (6 bases). Germline assignment: CDR1 SGDLS and CDR2 YYNGEE. The CDR3 covers 14 residues. V was cut by 3 bases and J by 0 bases, with 9 bases left in between. The CDR3: CASSGGALNTEAFF. CDR3 coding DNA: TGTGCCAGCAGCGGGGGGGCGTTGAACACTGAAGCTTTCTTT.

This clonotype has a handful of counts. V usage is TRBV18 and J usage is TRBJ2-2; D is perhaps TRBD1 (5 bases). This CDR3 is built from 15 residues. V was trimmed by 2 bases and J by 1 base, leaving 8 bases between them. Germline CDR1 and CDR2: KGHSH and LQKENI. CDR3 in amino acids: CASSPGAENTGELFF. The DNA of the CDR3 is TGTGCCAGCTCACCAGGGGCGGAGAACACCGGGGAGCTGTTTTTT.